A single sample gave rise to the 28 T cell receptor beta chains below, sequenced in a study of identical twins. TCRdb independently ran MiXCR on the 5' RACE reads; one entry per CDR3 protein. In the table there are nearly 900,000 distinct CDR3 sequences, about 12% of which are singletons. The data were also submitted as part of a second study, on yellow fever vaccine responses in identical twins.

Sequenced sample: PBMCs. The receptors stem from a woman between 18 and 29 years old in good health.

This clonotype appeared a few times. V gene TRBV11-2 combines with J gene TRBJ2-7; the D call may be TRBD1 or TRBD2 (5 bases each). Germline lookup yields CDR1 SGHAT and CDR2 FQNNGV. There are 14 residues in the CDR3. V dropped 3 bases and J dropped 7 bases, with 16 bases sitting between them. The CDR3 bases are TGTGCCAGCAGCTTGGGGGACGGGATTGGGGAGCAGTACGTC. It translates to CASSLGDGIGEQYV.

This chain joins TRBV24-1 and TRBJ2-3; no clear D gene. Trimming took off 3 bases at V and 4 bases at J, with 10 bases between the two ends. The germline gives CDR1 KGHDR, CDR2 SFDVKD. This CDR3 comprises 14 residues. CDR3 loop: CATSDGSRADTQYF. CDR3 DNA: TGTGCCACCAGTGATGGTTCACGGGCAGATACGCAGTATTTT.

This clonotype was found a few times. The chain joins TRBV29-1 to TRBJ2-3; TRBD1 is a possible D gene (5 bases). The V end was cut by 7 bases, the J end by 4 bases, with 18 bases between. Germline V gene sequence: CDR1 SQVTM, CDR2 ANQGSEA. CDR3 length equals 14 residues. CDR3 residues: CSARLGRGADTQYF. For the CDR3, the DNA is TGCAGCGCCCGGTTGGGGCGAGGAGCAGATACGCAGTATTTT.

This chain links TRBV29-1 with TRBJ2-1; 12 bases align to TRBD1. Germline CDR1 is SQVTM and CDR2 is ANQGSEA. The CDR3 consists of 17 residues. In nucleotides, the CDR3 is TGCAGGGATTGCCGGGACAGGGGGCAAGTGAATCGGCGTGAGCAGTTCTTC. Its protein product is CRDCRDRGQVNRREQFF.

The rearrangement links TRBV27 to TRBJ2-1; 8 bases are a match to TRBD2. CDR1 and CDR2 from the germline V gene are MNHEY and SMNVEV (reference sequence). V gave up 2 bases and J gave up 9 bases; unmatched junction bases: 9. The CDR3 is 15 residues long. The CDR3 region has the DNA TGTGCCAGCAGTTTAAAGGGACTAGACAGTTTTGAGCAGTTCTTC. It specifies CASSLKGLDSFEQFF.

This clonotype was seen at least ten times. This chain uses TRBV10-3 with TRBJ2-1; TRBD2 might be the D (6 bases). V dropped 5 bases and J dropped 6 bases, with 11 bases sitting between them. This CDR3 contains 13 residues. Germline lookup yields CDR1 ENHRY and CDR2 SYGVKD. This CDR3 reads CAISTGTVNEQFF. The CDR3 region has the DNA TGTGCCATCAGTACCGGGACTGTCAATGAGCAGTTCTTC.

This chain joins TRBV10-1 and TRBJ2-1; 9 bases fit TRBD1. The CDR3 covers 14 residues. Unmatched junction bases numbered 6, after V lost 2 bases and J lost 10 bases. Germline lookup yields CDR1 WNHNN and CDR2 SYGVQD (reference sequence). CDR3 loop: CASSEGTGQGEQFF. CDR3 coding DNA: TGCGCCAGCAGTGAGGGGACAGGGCAAGGGGAGCAGTTCTTC.

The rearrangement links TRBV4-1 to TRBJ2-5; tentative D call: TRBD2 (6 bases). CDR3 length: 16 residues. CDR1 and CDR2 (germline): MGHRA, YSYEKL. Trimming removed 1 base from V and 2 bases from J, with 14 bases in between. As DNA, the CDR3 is TGCGCCAGCAGCCAAGCAAGCGGGCGGGGACAAGAGACCCAGTACTTC. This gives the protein CASSQASGRGQETQYF.

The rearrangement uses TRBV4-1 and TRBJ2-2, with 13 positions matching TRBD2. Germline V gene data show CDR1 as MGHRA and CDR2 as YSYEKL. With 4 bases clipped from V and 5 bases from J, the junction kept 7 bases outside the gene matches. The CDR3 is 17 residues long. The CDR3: CASSLRTSGRGTGELFF. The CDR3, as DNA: TGCGCCAGCAGCCTAAGGACTAGCGGGAGAGGAACCGGGGAGCTGTTTTTT.

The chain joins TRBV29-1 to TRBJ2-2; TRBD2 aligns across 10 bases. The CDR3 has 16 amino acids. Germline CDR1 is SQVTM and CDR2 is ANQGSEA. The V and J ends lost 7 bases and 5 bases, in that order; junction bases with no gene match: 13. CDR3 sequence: CSALRVAGGDTGELFF. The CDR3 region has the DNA TGCAGCGCCCTACGGGTAGCGGGGGGTGATACCGGGGAGCTGTTTTTT.

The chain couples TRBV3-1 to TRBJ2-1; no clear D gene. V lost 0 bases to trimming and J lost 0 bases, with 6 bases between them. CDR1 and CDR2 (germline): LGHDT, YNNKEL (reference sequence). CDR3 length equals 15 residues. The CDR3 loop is CASSQDEFSYNEQFF. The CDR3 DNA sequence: TGTGCCAGCAGCCAAGATGAGTTCTCCTACAATGAGCAGTTCTTC.

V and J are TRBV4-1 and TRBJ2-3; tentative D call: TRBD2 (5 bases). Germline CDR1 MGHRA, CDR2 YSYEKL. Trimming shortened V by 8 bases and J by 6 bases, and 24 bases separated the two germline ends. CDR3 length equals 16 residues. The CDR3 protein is CASRNVFATTHDTQYF. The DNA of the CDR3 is TGCGCCAGCCGAAACGTTTTTGCGACTACACATGATACGCAGTATTTT.

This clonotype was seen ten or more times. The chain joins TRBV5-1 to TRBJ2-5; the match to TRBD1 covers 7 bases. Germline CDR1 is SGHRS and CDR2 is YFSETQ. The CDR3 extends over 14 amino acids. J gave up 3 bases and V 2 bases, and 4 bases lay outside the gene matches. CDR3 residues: CASSFPGTEETQYF. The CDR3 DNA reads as TGCGCCAGCAGCTTCCCCGGGACAGAAGAGACCCAGTACTTC.

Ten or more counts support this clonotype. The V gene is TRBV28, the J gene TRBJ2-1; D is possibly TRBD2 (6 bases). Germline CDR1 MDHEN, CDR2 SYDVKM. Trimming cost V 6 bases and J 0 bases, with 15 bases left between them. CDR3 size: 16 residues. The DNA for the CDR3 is TGTGCCAGCAGCCCGGGGGACGGCAGCTCCTACAATGAGCAGTTCTTC. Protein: CASSPGDGSSYNEQFF.

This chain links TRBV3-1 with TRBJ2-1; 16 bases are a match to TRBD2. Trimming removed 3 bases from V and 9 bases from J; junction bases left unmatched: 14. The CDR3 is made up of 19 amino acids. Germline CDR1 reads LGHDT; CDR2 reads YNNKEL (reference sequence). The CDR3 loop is CASSQVGTSGRALVGEQFF. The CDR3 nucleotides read TGTGCCAGCAGCCAGGTCGGGACTAGCGGGAGGGCCCTGGTCGGTGAGCAGTTCTTC.

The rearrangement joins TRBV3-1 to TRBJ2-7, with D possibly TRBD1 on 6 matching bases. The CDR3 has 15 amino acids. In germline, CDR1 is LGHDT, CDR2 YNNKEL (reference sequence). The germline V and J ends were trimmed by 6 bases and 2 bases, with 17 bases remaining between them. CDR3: CASSLLGTPTYEQYF. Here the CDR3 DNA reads TGTGCCAGCAGTCTTCTTGGGACACCCACCTACGAGCAGTACTTC.

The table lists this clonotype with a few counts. CDR3 coding DNA: TGTGCCACCAAGAAGAGACAGGGGGCGAGGGGCAATCAGCCCCAGCATTTT. Its translation: CATKKRQGARGNQPQHF. V gene TRBV27 combines with J gene TRBJ1-5; 10 positions match TRBD1. The CDR3 sequence is 17 residues long. CDR1 and CDR2 from the germline V gene are MNHEY and SMNVEV (reference sequence). The J segment lost 2 bases and the V segment lost 10 bases, leaving 14 bases of the junction unmatched.

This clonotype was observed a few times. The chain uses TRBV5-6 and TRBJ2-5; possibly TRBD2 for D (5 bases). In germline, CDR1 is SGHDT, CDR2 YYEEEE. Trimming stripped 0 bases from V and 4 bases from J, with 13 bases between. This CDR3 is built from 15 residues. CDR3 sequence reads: CASSLAEWERETQYF. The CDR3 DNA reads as TGTGCCAGCAGCTTGGCAGAATGGGAGAGAGAGACCCAGTACTTC.

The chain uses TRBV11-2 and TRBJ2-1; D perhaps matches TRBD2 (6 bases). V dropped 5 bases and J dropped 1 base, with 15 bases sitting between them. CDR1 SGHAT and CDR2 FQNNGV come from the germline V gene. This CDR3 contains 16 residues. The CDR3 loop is CASSKDYLRSYNEQFF. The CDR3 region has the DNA TGTGCCAGCAGCAAGGACTACCTGCGGTCCTACAATGAGCAGTTCTTC.

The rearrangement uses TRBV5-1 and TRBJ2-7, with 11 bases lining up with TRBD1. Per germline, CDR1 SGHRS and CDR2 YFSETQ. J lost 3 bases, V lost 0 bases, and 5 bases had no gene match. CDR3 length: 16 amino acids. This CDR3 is CASSLARDRGFYEQYF. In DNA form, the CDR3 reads TGCGCCAGCAGCTTGGCCCGGGACAGGGGGTTCTACGAGCAGTACTTC. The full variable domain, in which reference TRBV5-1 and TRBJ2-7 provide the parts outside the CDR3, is KAGVTQTPRYLIKTRGQQVTLSCSPISGHRSVSWYQQTPGQGLQFLFEYFSETQRNKGNFPGRFSGRQFSNSRSEMNVSTLELGDSALYLCASSLARDRGFYEQYFGPGTRLTVT.

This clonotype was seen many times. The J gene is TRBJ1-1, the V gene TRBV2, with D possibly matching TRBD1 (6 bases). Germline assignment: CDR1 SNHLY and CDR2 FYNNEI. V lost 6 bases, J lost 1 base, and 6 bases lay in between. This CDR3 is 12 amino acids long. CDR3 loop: CASRQGNTEAFF. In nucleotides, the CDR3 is TGTGCCAGCAGACAGGGGAACACTGAAGCTTTCTTT.

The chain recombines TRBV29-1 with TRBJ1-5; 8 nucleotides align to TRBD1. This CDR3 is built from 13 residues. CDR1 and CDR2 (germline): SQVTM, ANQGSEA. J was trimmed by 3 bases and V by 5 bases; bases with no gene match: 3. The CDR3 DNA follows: TGCAGCGTTCGACAGGGGACCAATCAGCCCCAGCATTTT. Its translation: CSVRQGTNQPQHF.

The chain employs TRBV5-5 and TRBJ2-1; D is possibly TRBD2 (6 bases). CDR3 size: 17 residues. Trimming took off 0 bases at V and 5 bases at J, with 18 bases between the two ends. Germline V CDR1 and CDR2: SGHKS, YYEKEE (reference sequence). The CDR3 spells CASSLVAGRYLDNEQFF. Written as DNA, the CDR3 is TGTGCCAGCAGCTTGGTTGCAGGGAGGTACCTTGACAATGAGCAGTTCTTC.

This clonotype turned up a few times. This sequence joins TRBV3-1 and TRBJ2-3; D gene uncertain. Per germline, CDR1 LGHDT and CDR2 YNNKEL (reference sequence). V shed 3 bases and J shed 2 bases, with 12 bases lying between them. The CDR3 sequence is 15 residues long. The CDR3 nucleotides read TGTGCCAGCAGCCACCTCACCCCCCACACAGATACGCAGTATTTT. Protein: CASSHLTPHTDTQYF.

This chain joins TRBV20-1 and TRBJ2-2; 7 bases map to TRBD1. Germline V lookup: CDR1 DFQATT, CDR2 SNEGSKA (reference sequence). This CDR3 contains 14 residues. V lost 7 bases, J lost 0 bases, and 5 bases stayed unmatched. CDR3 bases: TGCAGTGTCACCGGGACAGCGAACACCGGGGAGCTGTTTTTT. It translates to CSVTGTANTGELFF.

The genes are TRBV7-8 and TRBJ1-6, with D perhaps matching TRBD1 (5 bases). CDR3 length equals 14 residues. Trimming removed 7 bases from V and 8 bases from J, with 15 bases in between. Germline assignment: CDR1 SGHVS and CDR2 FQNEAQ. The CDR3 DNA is TGTGCCAGCAACTTCGGGGCTAGGGATTCACCCCTCCACTTT. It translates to CASNFGARDSPLHF.

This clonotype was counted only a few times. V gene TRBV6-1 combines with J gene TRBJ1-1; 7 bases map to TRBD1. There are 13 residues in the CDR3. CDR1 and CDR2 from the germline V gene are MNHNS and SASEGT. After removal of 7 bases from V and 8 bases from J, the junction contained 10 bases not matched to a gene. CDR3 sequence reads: CASTIGGIWEAFF. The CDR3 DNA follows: TGTGCCAGCACGATAGGGGGCATCTGGGAAGCTTTCTTT.

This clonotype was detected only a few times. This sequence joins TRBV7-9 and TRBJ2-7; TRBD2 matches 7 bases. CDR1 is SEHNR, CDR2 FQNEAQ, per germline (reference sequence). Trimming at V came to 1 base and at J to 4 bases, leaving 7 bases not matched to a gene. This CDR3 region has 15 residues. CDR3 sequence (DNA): TGTGCCAGCAGCTTAGAATGGCTAGCGGATTACGAGCAGTACTTC. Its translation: CASSLEWLADYEQYF.